Presented here are 27 T cell receptor beta chains from one specimen sequenced in a study of prognosis after radiotherapy for stage I lung cancer. Two rounds of multiplex PCR amplified TCR beta CDR3 from genomic DNA. The authors ran first-round PCR with primers specific to each TRBV and TRBJ gene. TCRdb fed the multiplex PCR reads into MiXCR, producing one record per CDR3 protein. The table records fewer than 40,000 distinct CDR3 sequences, 34% of them present only once. Sequencing was performed on PBMCs, taken before or after stereotactic body radiation therapy (not recorded which). The receptors come from a donor over 45 with non-small cell lung cancer.

This clonotype was found a few times. This may arise from a read error, as a much more abundant clone is one base away. The chain combines TRBV6-2 or TRBV6-3 with TRBJ2-7, with D hard to call. The CDR3 extends over 12 amino acids. V lost 5 bases, J lost 5 bases, and 10 bases lay in between. CDR1 and CDR2 (germline): MNHEY, SVGEGT. The CDR3 region has the DNA TGTGCCAGCAGTAACGAGTGCCACGAGCAGTACTTC. It codes for CASSNECHEQYF.

This chain connects TRBV7-2 to TRBJ2-7; D may be TRBD1 or TRBD2 (5 bases each). The CDR3 extends over 15 amino acids. The germline V and J ends were trimmed by 2 bases and 3 bases, with 14 bases remaining between them. The germline V gene encodes CDR1 SGHTA and CDR2 FQGNSA. CDR3 in DNA: TGTGCCAGCAGCTTAACTGGGGGTTCGGGCTACGAGCAGTACTTC. It is translated as CASSLTGGSGYEQYF.

To note about this clonotype: The CDR3 carries no conserved terminal phenylalanine or tryptophan, so it likely arises from a read error. This sequence joins TRBV6-1 and TRBJ2-7; D might be TRBD1 (5 bases). V lost 4 bases and J lost 0, with 10 bases in between. The germline gives CDR1 MNHNS, CDR2 SASEGT. The CDR3 has 14 amino acids. DNA for the CDR3: TGTGCCAGCAGTGGACAGCGTAGCTCCTACGAGCAGTACCTC. This codes for CASSGQRSSYEQYL.

The CDR3 sequence is CASDTGNYNEQFF. CDR3 sequence (DNA): TGTGCCAGTGATACCGGGAATTACAATGAGCAGTTCTTC. The chain links TRBV19 to TRBJ2-1, with a possible D match to TRBD2 (5 bases). The germline V and J ends were trimmed by 8 bases and 4 bases, with 12 bases remaining between them. Per germline, CDR1 LNHDA and CDR2 SQIVND (reference sequence). The CDR3 length is 13 residues. The variable domain in full, completed from reference TRBV19 and TRBJ2-1, reads DGGITQSPKYLFRKEGQNVTLSCEQNLNHDAMYWYRQDPGQGLRLIYYSQIVNDFQKGDIAEGYSVSREKKESFPLTVTSAQKNPTAFYLCASDTGNYNEQFFGPGTRLTVL.

In DNA form, the CDR3 reads TGTGCCATCAGTGACAGGGACGGGAATACGCAGTATTTT. It yields the protein CAISDRDGNTQYF. V usage is TRBV10-3 and J usage is TRBJ2-3, with D perhaps matching TRBD1 or TRBD2 (5 bases each). CDR3 length: 13 amino acids. Germline V CDR1 and CDR2: ENHRY, SYGVKD. V gave up 3 bases and J gave up 7 bases, with 11 bases separating them.

This clonotype has a handful of counts. A far larger clone is only one base removed, so a read error is likely. The chain couples TRBV6-1 to TRBJ1-1; 8 bases align to TRBD1. The CDR3 covers 16 residues. The germline CDR1 and CDR2 sequences are MNHNS and SASEGT. V trimming: 7 bases; J trimming: 3 bases; junction bases outside the gene matches: 13. CDR3 DNA sequence: TGTGCCAGCATTTCACCAGTACGCAGGGGGCACACTGAAGCTTTCTTT. Protein product: CASISPVRRGHTEAFF.

This clonotype appeared many times. This chain connects TRBV6-5 to TRBJ2-7, with TRBD2 as a possible D gene (6 bases). The CDR3 consists of 14 residues. In germline, CDR1 is MNHEY, CDR2 SVGAGI. Trimming removed 2 bases from V and 3 bases from J, with 11 bases in between. CDR3 loop: CASSYGGAHYEQYF. In nucleotides, the CDR3 is TGTGCCAGCAGTTACGGCGGGGCCCACTACGAGCAGTACTTC.

The genes are TRBV13 and TRBJ2-3, with no clear D. Germline lookup yields CDR1 PRHDT and CDR2 FYEKMQ (reference sequence). Trimming removed 9 bases at V and 2 bases at J, with 9 bases between. This CDR3 is 12 amino acids long. In DNA, the CDR3 is TGTGCCAGAAGCGTAGACACAGATACGCAGTATTTT. As protein: CARSVDTDTQYF. The full variable domain, in which reference TRBV13 and TRBJ2-3 provide the parts outside the CDR3, is AAGVIQSPRHLIKEKRETATLKCYPIPRHDTVYWYQQGPGQDPQFLISFYEKMQSDKGSIPDRFSAQQFSDYHSELNMSSLELGDSALYFCARSVDTDTQYFGPGTRLTVL.

This clonotype was picked up many times. V gene TRBV10-3 combines with J gene TRBJ2-1; TRBD2 agrees at 7 bases. The germline CDR1 and CDR2 sequences are ENHRY and SYGVKD. The CDR3 extends over 16 amino acids. Trimming removed 2 bases from V and 8 bases from J; junction bases left unmatched: 12. The chain's CDR3 is CAISETGAGLSDEQFF. The CDR3 nucleotides read TGTGCCATCAGTGAGACCGGCGCGGGACTATCTGATGAGCAGTTCTTC.

This clonotype showed up many times. This chain's CDR3 is CASSDQQGNEKLFF. For the CDR3, the DNA is TGTGCCAGCAGTGACCAACAGGGTAATGAAAAACTGTTTTTT. The chain links TRBV6-1 to TRBJ1-4; a possible D gene is TRBD1 (6 bases). Germline V gene data show CDR1 as MNHNS and CDR2 as SASEGT. V lost 3 bases and J lost 4, with 9 bases in between. The CDR3 has 14 residues.

The chain joins TRBV19 to TRBJ2-7; 14 bases map to TRBD2. Trimming cost V 4 bases and J 5 bases; bases outside gene matches: 4. Germline-derived CDR1 and CDR2 are LNHDA and SQIVND (reference sequence). The CDR3 runs to 15 residues. CDR3 sequence (DNA): TGTGCCAGTAGTAAAGGGACTAGCGGGAGTGACGAGCAGTACTTC. This gives the protein CASSKGTSGSDEQYF.

The chain carries TRBV6-9 and TRBJ1-2; no reliable D call. CDR1 and CDR2 from the germline V gene are MNHGY and SVAAGI. There are 16 residues in the CDR3. Between the trimmed V and J ends, which lost 3 bases and 1 base, there was a span of 15 bases. CDR3 DNA: TGTGCCAGCAGTTACCTTAGTACAGCGGTTAACTATGGCTACACCTTC. Translated, it gives CASSYLSTAVNYGYTF.

This clonotype was counted many times. V and J are TRBV6-1 and TRBJ2-1; 10 nucleotides line up with TRBD1. CDR1 MNHNS and CDR2 SASEGT come from the germline V gene. The CDR3 has 16 amino acids. V shed 6 bases and J 2 bases; nucleotides not matched to a gene: 7. As DNA, the CDR3 is TGTGCCAGCAGCCAGGACAGGGGGAGCCCCTACAATGAGCAGTTCTTC. Translated, it gives CASSQDRGSPYNEQFF.

This clonotype was detected ten times or more. The gene calls are TRBV3-1 and TRBJ1-2; the D gene is possibly TRBD1 (6 bases). This CDR3 has 16 amino acids. CDR1 and CDR2 (germline): LGHDT, YNNKEL (reference sequence). Trimming took 5 bases from V and 4 from J, leaving 20 bases between them. CDR3 nucleotides: TGTGCCAGCAGCAAGGGGGACAACGCCTTAAGCTATGGCTACACCTTC. This sequence encodes CASSKGDNALSYGYTF. The variable domain in full, completed from reference TRBV3-1 and TRBJ1-2, reads DTAVSQTPKYLVTQMGNDKSIKCEQNLGHDTMYWYKQDSKKFLKIMFSYNNKELIINETVPNRFSPKSPDKAHLNLHINSLELGDSAVYFCASSKGDNALSYGYTFGSGTRLTVV.

This clonotype was counted only a few times. A read error may explain this, as a much larger clone is one base away. The chain is built from TRBV9 and TRBJ2-5, with TRBD1 matching over 9 bases. This CDR3 is 15 amino acids long. V gave up 4 bases and J gave up 5 bases; unmatched junction bases: 9. Germline CDR1 is SGDLS and CDR2 is YYNGEE. The DNA for the CDR3 is TGTGCCAGCAGCCCCCGGGACAGGGTGACGGAGACCCAGTACTTC. This encodes CASSPRDRVTETQYF. Filled out from reference TRBV9 and TRBJ2-5, the complete variable domain reads DSGVTQTPKHLITATGQRVTLRCSPRSGDLSVYWYQQSLDQGLQFLIQYYNGEERAKGNILERFSAQQFPDLHSELNLSSLELGDSALYFCASSPRDRVTETQYFGPGTRLLVL.

Ten or more counts support this clonotype. V and J are TRBV12-3 or TRBV12-4 and TRBJ2-3; D is unclear. V lost 3 bases to trimming and J lost 0 bases, with 10 bases between them. The CDR3 has 15 amino acids. The CDR3 nucleotides read TGTGCCAGCAGTTTTGACACACGAAGCACAGATACGCAGTATTTT. Protein product: CASSFDTRSTDTQYF.

This clonotype was recorded at least ten times. This chain connects TRBV25-1 to TRBJ1-2, with 9 bases aligning to TRBD1. Trimming took 3 bases from V and 8 from J; bases not matched to a gene: 7. Germline CDR1 MGHDK, CDR2 SYGVNS. The CDR3 contains 14 residues. DNA for the CDR3: TGTGCCAGCAGTGAGAGACAGGGGGTCGGCGGCTACACCTTC. It translates to CASSERQGVGGYTF.

Regarding this clonotype: This sequence may be a read error, since a much larger clone differs from it by one base. The chain employs TRBV5-5 and TRBJ2-3; 14 bases are shared with TRBD2. Germline-derived CDR1 and CDR2 are SGHKS and YYEKEE (reference sequence). This CDR3 contains 16 residues. V trimming: 3 bases; J trimming: 6 bases; junction bases outside the gene matches: 6. CDR3: CASSSLTSGGEDTQYF. The CDR3, as DNA: TGTGCCAGCAGCTCCTTGACTAGCGGGGGGGAGGATACGCAGTATTTT.

The CDR3 DNA sequence: TGTGCCAGCAGTCGGGACCCCAGGGACACTGAAGCTTTCTTT. It specifies CASSRDPRDTEAFF. The rearrangement uses TRBV6-1 and TRBJ1-1; D may be TRBD1 (5 bases). Trimming removed 5 bases at V and 3 bases at J, with 13 bases between. The CDR3 contains 14 residues. Per the germline V gene, CDR1 is MNHNS and CDR2 is SASEGT.

Turning to this clonotype: A far bigger clonotype differs at one base, so this is likely a read error. The CDR3 DNA sequence: TGTGCCAGCATTTACTCGAGTCGGTTGGACACCGGGGAGCTGTTTTTT. As protein: CASIYSSRLDTGELFF. This rearrangement joins TRBV6-4 to TRBJ2-2; D is unresolved. Germline CDR1 is MRHNA and CDR2 is SNTAGT. The CDR3 covers 16 residues. The germline V and J ends were trimmed by 7 bases and 3 bases, with 18 bases remaining between them.

At least ten counts were recorded for this clonotype. The rearrangement joins TRBV13 to TRBJ2-7; 8 bases are shared with TRBD1. The germline gives CDR1 PRHDT, CDR2 FYEKMQ (reference sequence). This CDR3 is built from 15 residues. The trim removed 2 bases at V and 5 bases at J, leaving 8 bases unmatched. This chain's CDR3 is CASSLFRQGANEQYF. The DNA of the CDR3 is TGTGCCAGCAGCTTATTTCGGCAGGGGGCCAACGAGCAGTACTTC. Filled out from reference TRBV13 and TRBJ2-7, the complete variable domain reads AAGVIQSPRHLIKEKRETATLKCYPIPRHDTVYWYQQGPGQDPQFLISFYEKMQSDKGSIPDRFSAQQFSDYHSELNMSSLELGDSALYFCASSLFRQGANEQYFGPGTRLTVT.

This clonotype was found many times. J is TRBJ1-1 and V is TRBV29-1; 7 nucleotides align to TRBD1. The CDR3 loop spans 14 amino acids. The V gene end was trimmed by 1 base and the J gene end by 0 bases; junction bases not matched to a gene: 2. CDR1 is SQVTM, CDR2 ANQGSEA, per germline. CDR3 amino acids: CSVEAGGMNTEAFF. The CDR3 coding sequence is TGCAGCGTTGAAGCAGGGGGAATGAACACTGAAGCTTTCTTT.

In this sample, this clonotype turned up a few times. The rearrangement joins TRBV5-4 to TRBJ2-3, with 12 bases identical to TRBD2. V lost 2 bases and J lost 4; bases outside the gene matches: 5. Germline loops: CDR1 SGHNT, CDR2 YYREEE (reference sequence). The CDR3 loop spans 16 amino acids. CDR3 in amino acids: CASSFWASGGADTQYF. CDR3 nucleotides: TGTGCCAGCAGCTTTTGGGCTAGCGGGGGGGCAGATACGCAGTATTTT.

On this clonotype: Since a far larger clone is one base different, this is likely a read error. The chain is built from TRBV6-9 and TRBJ2-1, with D perhaps matching TRBD1 (6 bases). The CDR3 has 13 amino acids. Germline V gene lookup returns CDR1 MNHGY and CDR2 SVAAGI. The V and J ends lost 4 bases and 5 bases respectively, with 9 bases between them. CDR3 nucleotides: TGTGCCAGCAGTTTAAAGGGGGACAATGAGCAGTTCTTC. It translates to CASSLKGDNEQFF.

In this sample, this clonotype turned up many times. This chain connects TRBV7-2 to TRBJ1-6; 10 nucleotides line up with TRBD1. CDR1 and CDR2 from the germline V gene are SGHTA and FQGNSA. V shed 3 bases, J shed 11 bases, and the junction held 4 bases outside the gene matches. The CDR3 extends over 14 amino acids. The CDR3 region has the DNA TGTGCCAGCAGCTTCACCGGGACAGGGGCACCCCTCCACTTT. Translation: CASSFTGTGAPLHF.

As for this clonotype: A far larger clone is a single base away, which makes a read error likely. Given the absence of the conserved phenylalanine or tryptophan at the CDR3 end, a read error is likely. The chain recombines TRBV25-1 with TRBJ1-1; 7 bases line up with TRBD1. Germline V gene data show CDR1 as MGHDK and CDR2 as SYGVNS. V lost 4 bases to trimming and J lost 3 bases; unmatched junction nucleotides: 5. The CDR3 runs 14 residues. CDR3: CASSARTGYTEAFS. The CDR3 DNA reads TGTGCCAGCAGTGCGAGGACAGGTTACACTGAAGCTTTCTCT.

With respect to this clonotype: A read error is possible here, since a much larger clone lies one base away. V gene TRBV5-1 combines with J gene TRBJ2-7; D is undetermined. The CDR3 extends over 14 amino acids. The V end lost 0 bases, the J end lost 6 bases, and 13 bases lay between the germline ends. From germline, CDR1 is SGHRS and CDR2 YFSETQ. The CDR3 here is CASSLAVFRAEQYF. In nucleotides, the CDR3 is TGCGCCAGCAGCTTGGCGGTTTTTAGGGCCGAGCAGTACTTC. Variable domain in full (rest from reference TRBV5-1 and TRBJ2-7): KAGVTQTPRYLIKTRGQQVTLSCSPISGHRSVSWYQQTPGQGLQFLFEYFSETQRNKGNFPGRFSGRQFSNSRSEMNVSTLELGDSALYLCASSLAVFRAEQYFGPGTRLTVT.